This T cell receptor beta chain was observed in a study of blood T cell repertoires in COVID-19. The overall study: The United States, Italy and Spain were the sources of the acute and convalescent COVID-19 samples. PBMCs, B-cell-depleted T cells, or T cells provided the cDNA or gDNA that made up the material.

Source study methods: Amplified reference gene primers provided the basis for estimating nucleated cell counts. TCRdb's table, derived via immunoSEQ multiplex PCR, lists solely in-frame clones and lacks some. V and J calls and clone size come straight from that table; D and trimming were deduced from the DNA. Here the sample spans around 170,000 clones, approximately 74% being singletons. Source material: peripheral blood. The TCR originated in an elderly woman with acute or convalescent COVID-19.

The CDR3: CASSLVVGVEGYTF. The CDR3 bases are TGTGCCAGCAGCTTAGTGGTCGGGGTAGAAGGCTACACCTTC. The chain combines TRBV7-9 with TRBJ1-2; D is undetermined. Germline CDR1 is SEHNR and CDR2 is FQNEAQ (reference sequence). Trimming stripped 1 base from V and 8 bases from J, with 14 bases between. The CDR3 is 14 amino acids.